This T cell receptor (beta chain) was captured in a study of control samples from healthy donors and cancer patients. TCRdb's copy holds only in-frame clones and misses some; the assay was immunoSEQ multiplex PCR. Of 95,000 to 150,000 clones detected, approximately 87% appear once; the ten largest clones hold 9% to 14%. CDR3 size: 14 residues. Germline-derived CDR1 and CDR2 are SGHAT and FQNNGV. V was clipped by 5 bases and J by 8 bases; unmatched bases: 7. The clonotype comes from a man in his thirties or forties in good health. Material for sequencing was blood. The chain employs TRBV11-2 and TRBJ1-4; 8 nucleotides match TRBD1. CDR3: CASSPSGTGEKLFF. The CDR3 DNA follows: TGTGCCAGCAGCCCTTCCGGGACAGGCGAAAAACTGTTTTTT. Variable domain in full (rest from reference TRBV11-2 and TRBJ1-4): EAGVAQSPRYKIIEKRQSVAFWCNPISGHATLYWYQQILGQGPKLLIQFQNNGVVDDSQLPKDRFSAERLKGVDSTLKIQPAKLEDSAVYLCASSPSGTGEKLFFGSGTQLSVL.